A selection of T cell receptor beta chains follows, all from one sample in a study of a mutant IDH1 vaccine in newly diagnosed glioma. These receptors' antigens are unknown. Method: immunoSEQ multiplex PCR; TCRdb's copy keeps in-frame clones and lacks some. The table lists tens of thousands of clones, roughly 80% of them singletons. The specimen comprised PBMCs, sampled from a glioma patient whose treatment included an IDH1 peptide vaccine. These receptors all come from a man between 50 and 59 years old with glioma. Each CDR3 is given without its conserved first and last residue. Each record gives: CDR3 protein, clone size, V gene. Size tells how often a clone was seen (once, few, many) or the class of an expanded clone, and some rows leave it out.

CDR3aa: ASSLAGVGRTQY
abundance: NA
v_gene: TRBV5-1

CDR3aa: ASSLGSGSTGELF
abundance: NA
v_gene: TRBV5-4

CDR3aa: ASSLRRGNYGYT
abundance: NA
v_gene: TRBV6-5

CDR3aa: ASTPLAGEETQY
abundance: NA
v_gene: TRBV27

CDR3aa: ASSAGPEQY
abundance: NA
v_gene: TRBV2

CDR3aa: ATSRVGTVTEAF
abundance: NA
v_gene: TRBV15

CDR3aa: ASRPGFFGYGYT
abundance: NA
v_gene: TRBV28

CDR3aa: ASRSGQAEVANEKLF
abundance: NA
v_gene: TRBV27

CDR3aa: ASSYSGLGSEEQY
abundance: NA
v_gene: TRBV6-5

CDR3aa: ASSSTGVGANVLT
abundance: NA
v_gene: TRBV27

CDR3aa: ASSSGQGSGYT
abundance: NA
v_gene: TRBV7-8

CDR3aa: ASSLNEKLF
abundance: NA
v_gene: TRBV5-8

CDR3aa: AISTGTANYEQY
abundance: NA
v_gene: TRBV10-3

CDR3aa: ASSFDGEGGIQY
abundance: few
v_gene: TRBV5-1

CDR3aa: ASSLQGGDTEAF
abundance: NA
v_gene: TRBV18

CDR3aa: AISESVVRKTNSPLH
abundance: NA
v_gene: TRBV10-3

CDR3aa: ASSGGGYEQY
abundance: NA
v_gene: TRBV27

CDR3aa: ASSWDRNQPQH
abundance: NA
v_gene: TRBV11-2

CDR3aa: ATSRGGTKNIQY
abundance: NA
v_gene: TRBV15

CDR3aa: AWSGAGGGELF
abundance: few
v_gene: TRBV30

CDR3aa: ASSNPTGGRDEQY
abundance: NA
v_gene: TRBV18

CDR3aa: ASSSGTSVGEQY
abundance: NA
v_gene: TRBV5-4

CDR3aa: ASSPLRDREETQY
abundance: NA
v_gene: TRBV4-3

CDR3aa: ASSSPQETQY
abundance: once
v_gene: TRBV5-4

CDR3aa: ASSFGQGAYNEQF
abundance: NA
v_gene: TRBV5-4

CDR3aa: ASSPSEGGAYEQY
abundance: once
v_gene: TRBV18

CDR3aa: ASSLSLSSLRDYGYT
abundance: NA
v_gene: TRBV27

CDR3aa: ASSRTVNYGYT
abundance: NA
v_gene: TRBV6-5

CDR3aa: ASTRGGGINSPLH
abundance: few
v_gene: TRBV2

CDR3aa: ASSGTPLVEQY
abundance: few
v_gene: TRBV19

CDR3aa: ASSSRLDTEAF
abundance: NA
v_gene: TRBV13

CDR3aa: SVALAKSTDTQY
abundance: NA
v_gene: TRBV29-1

CDR3aa: ASSLRQARATGELF
abundance: NA
v_gene: TRBV18

CDR3aa: ASSIFYGGRQGVGETQY
abundance: NA
v_gene: TRBV19

CDR3aa: ASSRQGLSNQPQH
abundance: NA
v_gene: TRBV6-5

CDR3aa: ASSLPTSDVGYT
abundance: few
v_gene: TRBV6-6

CDR3aa: ASSLGDRESRETQY
abundance: NA
v_gene: TRBV5-1

CDR3aa: ASSIDPPGGLNTEAF
abundance: NA
v_gene: TRBV19

CDR3aa: ASSLSDRGNEQY
abundance: NA
v_gene: TRBV11-2

CDR3aa: ASSASGGADNEQF
abundance: NA
v_gene: TRBV9

CDR3aa: ASNLLGSNTEAF
abundance: NA
v_gene: TRBV7-8

CDR3aa: ASSLPGSSYENIQY
abundance: NA
v_gene: TRBV5-6

CDR3aa: ASSLGQGSFGYGYT
abundance: NA
v_gene: TRBV5-1

CDR3aa: ASRGEGGYEQY
abundance: NA
v_gene: TRBV13